This T cell receptor beta chain stems from a study of metastatic and nonmetastatic thyroid tumors. Study details: Peripheral blood and tumor or nodule samples from malignant and benign thyroid patients were compared. Notes on the study in general: A significant increase in TCR beta diversity was reportedly seen in malignant thyroid tumors relative to benign nodules, in blood and tumor.

Patients had received no treatment of any kind before thyroid surgery. By share, this clone ranks as medium-sized (0.01 to 0.1%). No antigen is known for it. Original methodology: A distant-metastasis classifier for papillary thyroid cancer was built using CDR3 differences across clinicopathological groups. TCRdb reanalyzed the PCR reads with MiXCR. These V and J calls are TCRdb output, not the study's own analysis. Of 15,000 to 20,000 clones in the sample, under 40% were seen once. The sequenced material came from tumor tissue. This TCR was recovered from a male donor with papillary thyroid cancer or a benign thyroid nodule (not recorded which). Some clones in this sample may be carry-over from other donors' samples.

CDR3 nucleotides: TGTGCCAGCAGCGCGGGACAGGGGATTGAGTACTTC. Residues: CASSAGQGIEYF. The chain has TRBV11-2 and TRBJ2-7; 10 nucleotides line up with TRBD1. Losses at the gene ends were 5 bases for V and 11 bases for J; bases not matched to a gene: 6. The CDR3 extends over 12 amino acids. Germline assignment: CDR1 SGHAT and CDR2 FQNNGV.